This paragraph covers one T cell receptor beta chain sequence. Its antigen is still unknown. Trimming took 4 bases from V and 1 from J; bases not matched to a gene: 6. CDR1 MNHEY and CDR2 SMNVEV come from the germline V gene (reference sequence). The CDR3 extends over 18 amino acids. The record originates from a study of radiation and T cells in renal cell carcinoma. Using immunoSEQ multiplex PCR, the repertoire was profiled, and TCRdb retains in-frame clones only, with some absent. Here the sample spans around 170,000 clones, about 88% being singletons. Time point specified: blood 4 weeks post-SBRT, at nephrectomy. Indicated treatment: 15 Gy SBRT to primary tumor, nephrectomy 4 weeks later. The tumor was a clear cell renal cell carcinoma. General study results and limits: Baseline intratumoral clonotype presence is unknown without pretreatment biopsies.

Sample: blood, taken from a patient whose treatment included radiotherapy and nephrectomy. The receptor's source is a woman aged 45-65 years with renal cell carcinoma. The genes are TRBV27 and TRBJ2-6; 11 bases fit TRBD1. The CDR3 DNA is TGTGCCAGCAGTTCAACGGACAGGGGGCGATCTGGGGCCAACGTCCTGACTTTC. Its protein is CASSSTDRGRSGANVLTF. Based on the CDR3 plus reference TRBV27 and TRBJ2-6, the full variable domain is EAQVTQNPRYLITVTGKKLTVTCSQNMNHEYMSWYRQDPGLGLRQIYYSMNVEVTDKGDVPEGYKVSRKEKRNFPLILESPSPNQTSLYFCASSSTDRGRSGANVLTFGAGSRLTVL.